This entry describes one TCR beta chain. The data stem from a study of blood T cell repertoires in COVID-19. Study summary: T cells, B-cell-depleted T cells, or PBMCs provided the cDNA or gDNA that served as material.

The repertoire was sequenced with immunoSEQ multiplex PCR; TCRdb's copy has only in-frame clones and lacks some. The table has roughly 130,000 clones, 84% seen once; the top ten hold under 7%. Individuals aged about 18 to 89 years were recruited from roughly 22 US areas. The CDR3 runs to 15 residues. The germline CDR1 and CDR2 sequences are KGHSH and LQKENI. V lost 0 bases to trimming and J lost 6 bases, with 13 bases between them. Sequenced input: PBMCs or T cells enriched from blood (not recorded which). The gene calls are TRBV18 and TRBJ2-3; D possibly corresponds to TRBD2 (5 bases). This clonotype was obtained from a man aged 35 to 55 with acute COVID-19. In nucleotides, the CDR3 is TGTGCCAGCTCACCACCGACGAGGGAAATCGATACGCAGTATTTT. Protein: CASSPPTREIDTQYF.